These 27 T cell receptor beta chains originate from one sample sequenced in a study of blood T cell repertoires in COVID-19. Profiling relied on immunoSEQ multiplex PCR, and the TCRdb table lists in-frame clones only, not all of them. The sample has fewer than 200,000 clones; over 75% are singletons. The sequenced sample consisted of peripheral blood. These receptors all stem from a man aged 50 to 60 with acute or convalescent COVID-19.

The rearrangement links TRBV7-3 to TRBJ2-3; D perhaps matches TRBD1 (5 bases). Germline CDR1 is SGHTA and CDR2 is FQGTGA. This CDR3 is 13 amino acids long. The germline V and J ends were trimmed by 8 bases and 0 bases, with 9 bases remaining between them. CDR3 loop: CASGAGSTDTQYF. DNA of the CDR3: TGTGCCAGCGGGGCTGGTAGCACAGATACGCAGTATTTT.

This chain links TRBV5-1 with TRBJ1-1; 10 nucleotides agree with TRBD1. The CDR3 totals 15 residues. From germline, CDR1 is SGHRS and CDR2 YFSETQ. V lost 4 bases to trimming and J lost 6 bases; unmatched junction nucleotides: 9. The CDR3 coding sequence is TGCGCCAGCAGCCCTCTGACAGGGGGCGCGGCTGAAGCTTTCTTT. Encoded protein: CASSPLTGGAAEAFF. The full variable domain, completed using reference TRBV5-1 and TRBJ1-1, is KAGVTQTPRYLIKTRGQQVTLSCSPISGHRSVSWYQQTPGQGLQFLFEYFSETQRNKGNFPGRFSGRQFSNSRSEMNVSTLELGDSALYLCASSPLTGGAAEAFFGQGTRLTVV.

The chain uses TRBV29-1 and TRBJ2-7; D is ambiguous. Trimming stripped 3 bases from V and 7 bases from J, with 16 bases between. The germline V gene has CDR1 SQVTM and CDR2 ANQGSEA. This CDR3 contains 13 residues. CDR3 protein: CSVDYGFSREQYF. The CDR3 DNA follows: TGCAGCGTTGATTATGGCTTTTCCCGAGAGCAGTACTTC.

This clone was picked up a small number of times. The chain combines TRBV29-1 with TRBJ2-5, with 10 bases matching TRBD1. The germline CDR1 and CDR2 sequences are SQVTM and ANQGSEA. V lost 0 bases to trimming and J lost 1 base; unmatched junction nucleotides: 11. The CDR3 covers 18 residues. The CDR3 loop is CSVEDRRQGAVFQETQYF. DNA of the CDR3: TGCAGCGTTGAAGATCGTCGACAGGGGGCCGTCTTCCAAGAGACCCAGTACTTC.

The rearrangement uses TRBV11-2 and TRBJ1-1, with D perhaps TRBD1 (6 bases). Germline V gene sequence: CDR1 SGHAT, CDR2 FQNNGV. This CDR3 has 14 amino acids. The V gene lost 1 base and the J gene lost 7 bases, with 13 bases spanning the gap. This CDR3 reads CASSLGSGEGEAFF. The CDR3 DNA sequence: TGTGCCAGCAGCTTAGGTTCAGGGGAGGGTGAAGCTTTCTTT.

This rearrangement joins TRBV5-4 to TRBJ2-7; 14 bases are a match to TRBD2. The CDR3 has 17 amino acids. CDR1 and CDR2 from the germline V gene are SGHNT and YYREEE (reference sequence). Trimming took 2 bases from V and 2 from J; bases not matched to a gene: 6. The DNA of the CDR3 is TGTGCCAGCAGCTTTAGGACTAGCGGGAGGATGCCCTACGAGCAGTACTTC. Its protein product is CASSFRTSGRMPYEQYF.

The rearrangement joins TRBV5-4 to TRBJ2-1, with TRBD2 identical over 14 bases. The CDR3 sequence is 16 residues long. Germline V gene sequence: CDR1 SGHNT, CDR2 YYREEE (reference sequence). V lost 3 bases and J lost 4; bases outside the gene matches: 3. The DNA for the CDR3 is TGTGCCAGCAGCTCCCGGACTAGCGGGAGGTACAATGAGCAGTTCTTC. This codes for CASSSRTSGRYNEQFF.

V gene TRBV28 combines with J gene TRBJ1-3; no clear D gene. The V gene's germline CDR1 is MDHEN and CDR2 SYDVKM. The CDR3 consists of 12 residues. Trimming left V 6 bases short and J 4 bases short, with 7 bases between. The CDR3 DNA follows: TGTGCCAGCAGCGGGGTCGGAAACACCATATATTTT. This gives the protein CASSGVGNTIYF.

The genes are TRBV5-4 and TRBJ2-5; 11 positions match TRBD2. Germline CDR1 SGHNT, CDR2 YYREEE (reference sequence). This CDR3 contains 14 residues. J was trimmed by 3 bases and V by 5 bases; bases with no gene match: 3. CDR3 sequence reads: CASRAGLAEETQYF. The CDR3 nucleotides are TGTGCCAGCAGAGCGGGACTAGCGGAAGAGACCCAGTACTTC.

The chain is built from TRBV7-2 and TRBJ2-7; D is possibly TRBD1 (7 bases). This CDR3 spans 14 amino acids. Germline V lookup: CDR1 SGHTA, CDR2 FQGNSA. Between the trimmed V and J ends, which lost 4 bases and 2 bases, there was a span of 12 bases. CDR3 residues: CASSWGGTAYEQYV. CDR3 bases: TGTGCCAGCAGCTGGGGCGGGACAGCCTACGAGCAGTACGTC.

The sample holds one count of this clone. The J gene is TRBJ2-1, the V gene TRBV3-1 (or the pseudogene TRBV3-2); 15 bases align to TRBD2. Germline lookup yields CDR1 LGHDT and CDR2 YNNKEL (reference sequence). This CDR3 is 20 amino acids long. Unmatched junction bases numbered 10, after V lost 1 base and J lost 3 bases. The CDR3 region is CASSQVRGLAGGSLYNEQFF. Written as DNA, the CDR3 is TGTGCCAGCAGCCAAGTCAGGGGACTAGCGGGAGGTTCCCTCTACAATGAGCAGTTCTTC.

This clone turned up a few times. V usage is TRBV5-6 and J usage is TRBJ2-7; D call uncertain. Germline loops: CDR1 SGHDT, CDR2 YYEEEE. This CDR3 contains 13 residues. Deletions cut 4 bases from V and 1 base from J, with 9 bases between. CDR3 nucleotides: TGTGCCAGCAGCACTCTCCATTCCTACGAGCAGTACGTC. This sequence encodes CASSTLHSYEQYV.

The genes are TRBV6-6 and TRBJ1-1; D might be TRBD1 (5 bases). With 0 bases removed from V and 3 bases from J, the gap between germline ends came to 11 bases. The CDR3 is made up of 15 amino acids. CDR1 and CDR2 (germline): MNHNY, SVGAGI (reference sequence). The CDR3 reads CASSYSRQGYTEAFF. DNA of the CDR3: TGTGCCAGCAGTTACTCGAGGCAGGGCTACACTGAAGCTTTCTTT.

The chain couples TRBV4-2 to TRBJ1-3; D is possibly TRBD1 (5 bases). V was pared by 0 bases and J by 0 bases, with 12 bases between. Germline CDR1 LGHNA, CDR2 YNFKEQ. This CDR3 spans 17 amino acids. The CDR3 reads CASSQDPTGGSGNTIYF. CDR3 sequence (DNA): TGTGCCAGCAGCCAAGATCCTACAGGCGGCTCTGGAAACACCATATATTTT.

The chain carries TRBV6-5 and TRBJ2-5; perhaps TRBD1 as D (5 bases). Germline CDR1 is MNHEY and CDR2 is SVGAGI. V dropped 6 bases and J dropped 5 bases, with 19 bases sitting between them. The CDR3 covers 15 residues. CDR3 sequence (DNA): TGTGCCAGCAGCGATCCCAGGGAAGGATGGGAGACCCAGTACTTC. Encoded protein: CASSDPREGWETQYF.

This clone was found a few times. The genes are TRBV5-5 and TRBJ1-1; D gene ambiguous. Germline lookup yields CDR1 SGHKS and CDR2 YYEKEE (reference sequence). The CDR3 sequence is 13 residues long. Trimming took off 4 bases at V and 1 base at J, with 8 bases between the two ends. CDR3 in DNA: TGTGCCAGCAGCGGCGGAGGGAACACTGAAGCTTTCTTT. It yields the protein CASSGGGNTEAFF.

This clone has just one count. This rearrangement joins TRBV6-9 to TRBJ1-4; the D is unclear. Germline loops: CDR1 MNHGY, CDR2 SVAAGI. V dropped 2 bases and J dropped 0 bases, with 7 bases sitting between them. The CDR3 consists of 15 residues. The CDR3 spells CASSYGRATNEKLFF. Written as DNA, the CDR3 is TGTGCCAGCAGTTATGGGCGGGCAACTAATGAAAAACTGTTTTTT.

In DNA form, the CDR3 reads TGTGCCAGCAGTGAAAGGGGGGGGACACCCCTCCACTTT. Translation gives CASSERGGTPLHF. The chain carries TRBV6-1 and TRBJ1-6; tentatively, D is TRBD1 (6 bases). The CDR3 is 13 amino acids. The ends were cut back, 2 bases at V and 11 bases at J, with 10 bases in the middle. Germline CDR1 reads MNHNS; CDR2 reads SASEGT.

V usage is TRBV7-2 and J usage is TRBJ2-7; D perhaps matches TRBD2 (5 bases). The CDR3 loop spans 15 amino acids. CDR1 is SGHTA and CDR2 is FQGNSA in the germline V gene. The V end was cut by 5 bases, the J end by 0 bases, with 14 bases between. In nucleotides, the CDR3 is TGTGCCAGCAGCCCGCGGACTTCTAGCTCCTACGAGCAGTACTTC. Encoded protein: CASSPRTSSSYEQYF.

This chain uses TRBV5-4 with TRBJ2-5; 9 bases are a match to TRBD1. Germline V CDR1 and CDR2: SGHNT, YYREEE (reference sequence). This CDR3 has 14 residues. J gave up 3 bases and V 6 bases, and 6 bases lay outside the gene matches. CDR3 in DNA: TGTGCCAGCACCCGAGGGACAGGGAAAGAGACCCAGTACTTC. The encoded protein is CASTRGTGKETQYF.

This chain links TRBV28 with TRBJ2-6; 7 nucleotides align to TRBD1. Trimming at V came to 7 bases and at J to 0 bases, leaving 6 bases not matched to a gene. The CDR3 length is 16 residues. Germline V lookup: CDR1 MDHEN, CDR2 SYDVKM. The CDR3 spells CASKPGQLSGANVLTF. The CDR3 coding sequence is TGTGCCAGCAAGCCGGGACAGCTCTCTGGGGCCAACGTCCTGACTTTC.

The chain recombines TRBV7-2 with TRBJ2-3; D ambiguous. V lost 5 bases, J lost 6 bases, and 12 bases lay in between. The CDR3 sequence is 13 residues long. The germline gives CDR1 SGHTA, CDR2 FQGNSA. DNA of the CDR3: TGTGCCAGCAGCGCTCTTAGAGGTGATACGCAGTATTTT. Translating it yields CASSALRGDTQYF.

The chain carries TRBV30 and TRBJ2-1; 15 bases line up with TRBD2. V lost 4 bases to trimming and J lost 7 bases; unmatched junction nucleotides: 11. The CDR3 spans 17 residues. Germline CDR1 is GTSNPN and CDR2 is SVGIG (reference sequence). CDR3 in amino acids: CAWTGLAGGLNLNEQFF. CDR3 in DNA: TGTGCCTGGACTGGACTAGCGGGAGGGCTGAATTTGAATGAGCAGTTCTTC.

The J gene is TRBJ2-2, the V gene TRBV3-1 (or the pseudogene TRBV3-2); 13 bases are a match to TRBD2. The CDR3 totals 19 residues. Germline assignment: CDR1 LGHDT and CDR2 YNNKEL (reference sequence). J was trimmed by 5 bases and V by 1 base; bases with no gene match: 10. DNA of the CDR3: TGTGCCAGCAGCCAAGTTGGACTAGCGGGAGCGTGGGGAACCGGGGAGCTGTTTTTT. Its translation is CASSQVGLAGAWGTGELFF.

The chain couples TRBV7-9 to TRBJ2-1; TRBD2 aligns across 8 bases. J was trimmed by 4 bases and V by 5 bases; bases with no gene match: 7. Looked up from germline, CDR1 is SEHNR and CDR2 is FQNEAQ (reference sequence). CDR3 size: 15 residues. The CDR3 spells CASSRGGGGYNEQFF. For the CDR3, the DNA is TGTGCCAGCAGCCGGGGGGGCGGTGGATACAATGAGCAGTTCTTC.

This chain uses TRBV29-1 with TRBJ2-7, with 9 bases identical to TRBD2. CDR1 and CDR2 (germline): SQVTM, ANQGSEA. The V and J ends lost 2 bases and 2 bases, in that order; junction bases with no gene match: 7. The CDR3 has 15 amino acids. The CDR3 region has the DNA TGCAGCGTTGAACTAGCGGGAATGGAGACCTACGAGCAGTACTTC. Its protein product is CSVELAGMETYEQYF.

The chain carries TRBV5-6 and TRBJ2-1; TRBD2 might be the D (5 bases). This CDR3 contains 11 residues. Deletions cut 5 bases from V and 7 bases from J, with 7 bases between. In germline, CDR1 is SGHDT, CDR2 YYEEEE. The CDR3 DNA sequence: TGTGCCAGCAGTCGAGGGAATGAGCAGTTCTTC. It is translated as CASSRGNEQFF.